These 28 T cell receptor beta chains came from one sample sequenced in a study of blood T cells in healthy people across ages. Together with a sample-barcoded 5' primer, a J-beta primer mix was included in a second PCR lasting 7 to 11 cycles. TCRdb re-called the 5' RACE reads through MiXCR, storing one row per CDR3 protein. The data contain 600,000 to 850,000 distinct CDR3 sequences, approximately 25% of them singletons. The sample also formed part of further work on T cells of mothers and their children.

The sample consisted of blood. These TCRs come from a boy aged 5-17 years in good health.

In this sample, this clonotype turned up a few times. The chain is built from TRBV29-1 and TRBJ2-1; 9 bases align to TRBD1. Unmatched junction bases numbered 4, after V lost 7 bases and J lost 9 bases. CDR1 is SQVTM and CDR2 is ANQGSEA in the germline V gene. CDR3 size: 11 residues. The CDR3 sequence: CSGRTGVEQFF. CDR3 nucleotides: TGCAGCGGGAGGACAGGGGTTGAGCAGTTCTTC.

V gene TRBV24-1 combines with J gene TRBJ2-3; 9 bases are a match to TRBD1. The CDR3 loop spans 16 amino acids. The trim removed 4 bases at V and 3 bases at J, leaving 7 bases unmatched. Germline values: CDR1 KGHDR, CDR2 SFDVKD. For the CDR3, the DNA is TGTGCCACCAGTGACCCGACAGGGGGTCGGACAGATACGCAGTATTTT. It is translated as CATSDPTGGRTDTQYF.

This chain joins TRBV5-1 and TRBJ1-2, with a weak D call TRBD1 (5 bases). The CDR3 has 13 residues. Trimming pared 3 bases from V and 4 bases from J, leaving 10 bases between. Germline V gives CDR1 SGHRS, CDR2 YFSETQ. This CDR3 reads CASSSGRSYGYTF. The CDR3 DNA sequence: TGCGCCAGCAGCTCGGGACGCTCCTATGGCTACACCTTC.

This clonotype has just a few counts. This is likely a read error, given that the CDR3 carries no conserved phenylalanine or tryptophan at its end. V usage is TRBV28 and J usage is TRBJ2-5; unclear D gene. The end of the DNA fits TRBJ2-7 better, so the J call may be wrong. The CDR3 sequence is 12 residues long. Germline CDR1 and CDR2: MDHEN and SYDVKM. The CDR3 reads CASNNRPYEQYL. The CDR3 DNA reads as TGTGCCAGCAATAACAGACCCTACGAGCAGTACCTC.

The chain couples TRBV29-1 to TRBJ2-6, with D possibly matching TRBD1 (5 bases). CDR1 is SQVTM and CDR2 is ANQGSEA in the germline V gene. Deletions cut 6 bases from V and 3 bases from J, with 12 bases between. CDR3 length: 14 residues. CDR3 amino acids: CSVGRDFGANVLTF. CDR3 sequence (DNA): TGCAGCGTGGGCAGGGATTTTGGGGCCAACGTCCTGACTTTC. The full variable domain, its missing parts supplied by reference TRBV29-1 and TRBJ2-6, is SAVISQKPSRDICQRGTSLTIQCQVDSQVTMMFWYRQQPGQSLTLIATANQGSEATYESGFVIDKFPISRPNLTFSTLTVSNMSPEDSSIYLCSVGRDFGANVLTFGAGSRLTVL.

This clonotype turned up a few times. The rearrangement uses TRBV4-1 and TRBJ2-5; 8 positions agree with TRBD2. The end of the DNA aligns better with TRBJ2-7, so the J call may be wrong. CDR3 length: 15 amino acids. Germline V gene data show CDR1 as MGHRA and CDR2 as YSYEKL. The CDR3 DNA sequence: TGCGCCAGCAGCCAGGAAGAGCGGGGGCCCTACGAGCAGTACTTC. This translates into CASSQEERGPYEQYF.

V is TRBV5-1 and J is TRBJ2-5; D is undetermined. The J call may be faulty, since TRBJ2-7 better matches the DNA end. This CDR3 contains 14 residues. The germline gives CDR1 SGHRS, CDR2 YFSETQ. The CDR3 DNA reads as TGCGCCAGCAGCTTGGCTGGGAACGCCCACGAGCAGTACTTC. Its protein product is CASSLAGNAHEQYF.

This clonotype was seen only a few times. The gene calls are TRBV29-1 and TRBJ2-5; a possible D gene is TRBD2 (6 bases). Trimming left V 7 bases short and J 3 bases short, with 12 bases between. The CDR3 is made up of 12 amino acids. CDR1 is SQVTM, CDR2 ANQGSEA, per germline. The CDR3 region is CSALREEETQYF. The CDR3 coding sequence is TGCAGCGCCCTCAGGGAGGAAGAGACCCAGTACTTC.

This clonotype was picked up a small number of times. The rearrangement links TRBV14 to TRBJ2-5, with 12 bases aligning to TRBD2. Judging by the DNA end, TRBJ2-1 fits better; the J call may be wrong. This CDR3 is built from 15 residues. The germline gives CDR1 SGHDN, CDR2 FVKESK. The CDR3 coding sequence is TGTGCCAGCAGCACACTAGCGGGAGGTCGGTATGAGCAGTTCTTC. Translating it yields CASSTLAGGRYEQFF.

The chain is built from TRBV27 and TRBJ2-4; D not certain. This CDR3 is built from 13 residues. Between the trimmed V and J ends, which lost 0 bases and 6 bases, there was a span of 6 bases. Germline values: CDR1 MNHEY, CDR2 SMNVEV (reference sequence). CDR3 sequence reads: CASSLSVGNIQYF. The CDR3 nucleotides read TGTGCCAGCAGTTTATCGGTGGGAAACATTCAGTACTTC.

This clonotype was seen a few times. This chain uses TRBV12-3 or TRBV12-4 with TRBJ2-3; D possibly corresponds to TRBD1 (6 bases). This CDR3 contains 15 residues. The V end was cut by 6 bases, the J end by 2 bases, with 15 bases between. The CDR3, as DNA: TGTGCCAGCAGCCTCAACCTGGGGGCCACAGATACGCAGTATTTT. Amino acid sequence: CASSLNLGATDTQYF.

This CDR3 is CSVVGTTNEKLFF. In nucleotides, the CDR3 is TGCAGCGTTGTGGGTACGACTAATGAAAAACTGTTTTTT. V gene TRBV29-1 combines with J gene TRBJ1-4; D is unresolved. Germline V gene sequence: CDR1 SQVTM, CDR2 ANQGSEA. The CDR3 sequence is 13 residues long. V was trimmed by 4 bases and J by 2 bases, leaving 8 bases between them.

This clonotype has more than one count but fewer than ten. The chain uses TRBV4-1 and TRBJ2-5; D could derive from TRBD1 or TRBD2 (6 bases each). The V gene lost 0 bases and the J gene lost 5 bases, with 19 bases spanning the gap. The germline V gene has CDR1 MGHRA and CDR2 YSYEKL. This CDR3 has 17 residues. The DNA of the CDR3 is TGCGCCAGCAGCCAAGACACCTCCCCCGGGGGCGGGGAGACCCAGTACTTC. This translates into CASSQDTSPGGGETQYF.

This chain joins TRBV12-3 or TRBV12-4 and TRBJ2-7; TRBD1 aligns across 7 bases. V dropped 6 bases and J dropped 0; count of bases not matched to a gene: 5. This CDR3 is built from 14 residues. The CDR3: CASSLDRNSYEQYF. CDR3 coding DNA: TGTGCCAGCAGCCTGGACAGGAACTCCTACGAGCAGTACTTC.

The sample holds a few counts of this clonotype. The gene calls are TRBV29-1 and TRBJ2-7; D ambiguous. The V gene lost 7 bases and the J gene lost 7 bases, with 14 bases spanning the gap. Germline CDR1 is SQVTM and CDR2 is ANQGSEA. The CDR3 is 11 residues long. The CDR3 DNA follows: TGCAGCGGCCGAGTGTCCGGTGAGCAGTACTTC. Translation gives CSGRVSGEQYF.

This clonotype was picked up many times. A read error may produce the germline difference seen at one junction end. The rearrangement links TRBV3-1 to TRBJ2-7; D not resolved. CDR3 size: 12 residues. Germline V gene data show CDR1 as LGHDT and CDR2 as YNNKEL (reference sequence). The CDR3 is CASSQGPYEQYF. The CDR3 DNA sequence: TGCGCCAGCAGCCAAGGACCCTACGAGCAGTACTTC.

This clonotype turned up a few times. The rearrangement joins TRBV6-5 to TRBJ1-2, with 7 bases identical to TRBD1. Trimming removed 5 bases from V and 8 bases from J; junction bases left unmatched: 8. This CDR3 is built from 13 residues. Germline CDR1 reads MNHEY; CDR2 reads SVGAGI. The CDR3 region has the DNA TGTGCCAGCAGTACCTCGACAGGGAGGGGCTACACCTTC. Its translation: CASSTSTGRGYTF.

The V and J genes are TRBV9 and TRBJ1-1, with D unclear. The CDR3 has 14 residues. The germline V gene encodes CDR1 SGDLS and CDR2 YYNGEE. V was pared by 4 bases and J by 1 base, with 11 bases between. The CDR3 loop is CASSITEANTEAFF. The CDR3 DNA sequence: TGTGCCAGCAGCATTACAGAGGCGAACACTGAAGCTTTCTTT.

This chain links TRBV9 with TRBJ1-5; no definite D call. Looked up from germline, CDR1 is SGDLS and CDR2 is YYNGEE. The CDR3 runs to 14 residues. V lost 0 bases to trimming and J lost 6 bases, with 10 bases between them. The CDR3 sequence: CASSVDTGSQPQHF. CDR3 bases: TGTGCCAGCAGCGTAGATACGGGGTCTCAGCCCCAGCATTTT.

V is TRBV19 and J is TRBJ2-1, with a tentative D call TRBD1 (5 bases). CDR3 size: 15 residues. V shed 5 bases and J shed 5 bases, with 16 bases lying between them. Germline values: CDR1 LNHDA, CDR2 SQIVND (reference sequence). The CDR3 DNA sequence: TGTGCCAGTAGTTTCGGACACAGACTTAACAATGAGCAGTTCTTC. Amino acid sequence: CASSFGHRLNNEQFF.

This clonotype occurred many times. The gene calls are TRBV20-1 and TRBJ2-7, with 9 nucleotides matching TRBD1. The V gene end was trimmed by 6 bases and the J gene end by 3 bases; junction bases not matched to a gene: 6. The CDR3 loop spans 13 amino acids. Germline V gene sequence: CDR1 DFQATT, CDR2 SNEGSKA (reference sequence). The CDR3 sequence: CSARGDRDYEQYF. In DNA form, the CDR3 reads TGCAGTGCAAGGGGGGACAGGGACTACGAGCAGTACTTC.

The chain uses TRBV20-1 and TRBJ2-1, with TRBD1 identical over 7 bases. Germline CDR1 and CDR2: DFQATT and SNEGSKA (reference sequence). The V gene end was trimmed by 6 bases and the J gene end by 8 bases; junction bases not matched to a gene: 13. The CDR3 is 14 amino acids. The CDR3 DNA reads TGCAGTGCGCTCGGACAGGCGTTGATCCATGAGCAGTTCTTC. Translated, it gives CSALGQALIHEQFF.

The genes are TRBV5-1 and TRBJ2-1; tentative D call: TRBD2 (5 bases). Germline-derived CDR1 and CDR2 are SGHRS and YFSETQ. The CDR3 spans 13 residues. Trimming removed 1 base at V and 6 bases at J, with 8 bases between. This chain's CDR3 is CASSLLGSNEQFF. CDR3 bases: TGCGCCAGCAGCTTGTTGGGGAGCAATGAGCAGTTCTTC. Supplemented by reference TRBV5-1 and TRBJ2-1, the full variable domain reads KAGVTQTPRYLIKTRGQQVTLSCSPISGHRSVSWYQQTPGQGLQFLFEYFSETQRNKGNFPGRFSGRQFSNSRSEMNVSTLELGDSALYLCASSLLGSNEQFFGPGTRLTVL.

The chain combines TRBV10-3 with TRBJ2-5; perhaps TRBD2 as D (5 bases). The CDR3 runs to 13 residues. Germline-derived CDR1 and CDR2 are ENHRY and SYGVKD. Trimming stripped 6 bases from V and 1 base from J, with 9 bases between. CDR3 coding DNA: TGTGCCATCAGGAGGCGGGCCCAAGAGACCCAGTACTTC. Its protein product is CAIRRRAQETQYF.

The rearrangement uses TRBV7-3 and TRBJ2-5; 7 bases map to TRBD2. Unmatched junction bases numbered 8, after V lost 2 bases and J lost 5 bases. The CDR3 has 15 residues. Germline V gene data show CDR1 as SGHTA and CDR2 as FQGTGA. Written as DNA, the CDR3 is TGTGCCAGCAGCTTACTTGGTGGGGGGGACGAGACCCAGTACTTC. Its protein is CASSLLGGGDETQYF.

This clonotype has ten or more counts. The V gene is TRBV5-1, the J gene TRBJ2-1; 7 bases are shared with TRBD2. Per the germline V gene, CDR1 is SGHRS and CDR2 is YFSETQ. The CDR3 contains 15 residues. J gave up 4 bases and V 2 bases, and 6 bases lay outside the gene matches. The CDR3 sequence is CASSLALATYNEQFF. In DNA, the CDR3 is TGCGCCAGCAGCTTAGCACTAGCGACTTACAATGAGCAGTTCTTC.

This chain uses TRBV29-1 with TRBJ2-5; a possible D gene is TRBD2 (6 bases). This CDR3 has 14 residues. V was cut by 4 bases and J by 9 bases, with 21 bases left in between. Germline V gives CDR1 SQVTM, CDR2 ANQGSEA. In DNA, the CDR3 is TGCAGCGTTGCCATTTCGTGGGGAGGCGAGGCCCAGTACTTC. Translating it yields CSVAISWGGEAQYF.

The rearrangement links TRBV5-6 to TRBJ1-2; maybe TRBD1 (6 bases). Germline V CDR1 and CDR2: SGHDT, YYEEEE. The CDR3 sequence is 13 residues long. The V and J ends lost 1 base and 4 bases respectively, with 8 bases between them. The CDR3 DNA is TGTGCCAGCAGCTTGAGGGGGGGCTATGGCTACACCTTC. Translated: CASSLRGGYGYTF.